This TCR beta chain was found in a study of blood T cell repertoires in COVID-19. Background on the study: The United States, Italy and Spain supplied acute and convalescent COVID-19 samples.

J lost 8 bases, V lost 4 bases, and 16 bases had no gene match. CDR3 length: 17 amino acids. Per germline, CDR1 LNHDA and CDR2 SQIVND (reference sequence). Patients from Seattle were sampled longitudinally, starting during active infection. Measured with immunoSEQ multiplex PCR; TCRdb has only the in-frame clones, and not every one. The sample lists approximately 210,000 clones, under 90% occurring once. Sequencing used peripheral blood. This receptor was identified in a woman of 80 years or more with COVID-19, enrolled during active disease. The chain uses TRBV19 and TRBJ1-4; 7 bases map to TRBD1. CDR3 residues: CASSNFDGTVMGEKLFF. CDR3 in DNA: TGTGCCAGTAGTAATTTTGATGGGACAGTAATGGGGGAAAAACTGTTTTTT.